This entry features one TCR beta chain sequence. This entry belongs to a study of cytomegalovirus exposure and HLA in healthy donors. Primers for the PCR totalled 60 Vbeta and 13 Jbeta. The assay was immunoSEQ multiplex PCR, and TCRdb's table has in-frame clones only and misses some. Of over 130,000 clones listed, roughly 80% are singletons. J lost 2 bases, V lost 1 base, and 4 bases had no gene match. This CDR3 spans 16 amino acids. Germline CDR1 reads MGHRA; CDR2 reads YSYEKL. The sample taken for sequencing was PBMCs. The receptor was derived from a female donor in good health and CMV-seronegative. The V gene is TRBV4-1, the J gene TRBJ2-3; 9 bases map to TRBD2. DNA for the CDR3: TGCGCCAGCAGCCAAGCCGGGACTAGCCTCACAGATACGCAGTATTTT. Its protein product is CASSQAGTSLTDTQYF.